This T cell receptor (beta chain) appears in the sequencing data of a study of brain T cells in children with intractable seizures. General study findings and limits: Viral specificity was inferred only from CDR3 similarity; HCMV serostatus was unknown.

Method: immunoSEQ multiplex PCR; TCRdb's copy keeps in-frame clones and lacks some. Of about 40,000 clones in the sample, more than 80% were seen once. Comment on this clone: No antigen is known for it.

CDR1 is SGDLS, CDR2 YYNGEE, per germline. This CDR3 has 14 amino acids. V lost 0 bases to trimming and J lost 5 bases; unmatched junction nucleotides: 4. Source: peripheral blood, taken at surgery. The rearrangement links TRBV9 to TRBJ1-1, with 7 bases lining up with TRBD1. The TCR comes from a girl aged 2-10 years with tuberous sclerosis and intractable seizures. This chain's CDR3 is CASSVAGGGTEAFF. In DNA, the CDR3 is TGTGCCAGCAGCGTAGCAGGGGGTGGTACTGAAGCTTTCTTT.